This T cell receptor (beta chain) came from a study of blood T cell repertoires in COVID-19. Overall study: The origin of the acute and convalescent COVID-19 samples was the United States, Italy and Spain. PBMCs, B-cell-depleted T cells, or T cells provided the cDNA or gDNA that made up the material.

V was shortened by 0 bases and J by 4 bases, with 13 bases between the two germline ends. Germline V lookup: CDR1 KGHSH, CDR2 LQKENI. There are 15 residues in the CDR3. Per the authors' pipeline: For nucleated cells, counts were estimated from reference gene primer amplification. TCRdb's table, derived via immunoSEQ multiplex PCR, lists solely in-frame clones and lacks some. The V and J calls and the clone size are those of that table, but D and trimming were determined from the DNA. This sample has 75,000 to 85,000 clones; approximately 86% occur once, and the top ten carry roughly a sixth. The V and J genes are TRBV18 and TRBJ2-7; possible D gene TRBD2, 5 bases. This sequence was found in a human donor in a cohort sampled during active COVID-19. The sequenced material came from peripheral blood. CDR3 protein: CASSPPRGILYEQYF. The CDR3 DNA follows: TGTGCCAGCTCACCACCGAGAGGGATTCTGTACGAGCAGTACTTC.